The next 13 T cell receptor beta chains were all read from a single sample in a study of blood T cells in healthy people across ages. Next came a second PCR, run for roughly 6 to 11 cycles, which used a sample-barcoded 5' primer along with a J-beta primer mix. One entry per CDR3 protein, called by TCRdb with MiXCR from the 5' RACE reads. The table lists around 870,000 distinct CDR3 sequences, about 30% of them singletons. Source material: blood. All receptors come from a woman at least 80 years old in good health.

This clonotype has ten or more counts. At one of its ends the junction is not consistent with the germline gene, which may arise from a read error. The V call is TRBV7-9, the J call TRBJ2-1; no firm D call. The CDR3 sequence is 13 residues long. The germline gives CDR1 SEHNR, CDR2 FQNEAQ (reference sequence). CDR3: CASSLALGNEQFF. In DNA form, the CDR3 reads TGCGCCAGCAGCTTGGCCTTGGGCAATGAGCAGTTCTTC.

As for this clonotype: A much larger clone sits a single nucleotide away, making a read error possible. The chain uses TRBV11-2 and TRBJ2-6, with unresolved D. Looked up from germline, CDR1 is SGHAT and CDR2 is FQNNGV. The V end lost 7 bases, the J end lost 0 bases, and 16 bases lay between the germline ends. This CDR3 has 17 residues. The CDR3: CASNSGLQYSGANVLTF. The CDR3 DNA is TGTGCCAGCAACTCAGGTCTCCAGTACTCTGGGGCCAACGTCCTGACTTTC.

The chain employs TRBV28 and TRBJ2-7; TRBD2 matches at 7 bases. V trimming: 8 bases; J trimming: 5 bases; junction bases outside the gene matches: 12. CDR3 length: 14 amino acids. Germline V gene data show CDR1 as MDHEN and CDR2 as SYDVKM. CDR3 in amino acids: CASGGVRGGNEQYF. CDR3 coding DNA: TGTGCCAGCGGGGGGGTTAGGGGCGGGAACGAGCAGTACTTC.

Comments on this clonotype: This may be a read error: a much more frequent sequence differs by one nucleotide. This sequence joins TRBV5-1 and TRBJ2-1; D ambiguous. The J call may be in error: the DNA end matches TRBJ2-7 better. The CDR3 has 13 amino acids. Germline CDR1 is SGHRS and CDR2 is YFSETQ. The CDR3 sequence: CASSKDVYNEQYF. In nucleotides, the CDR3 is TGCGCCAGCAGCAAGGACGTCTACAATGAGCAGTACTTC.

This clonotype was counted at least ten times. The chain employs TRBV7-2 and TRBJ2-1; 10 positions match TRBD1. Germline assignment: CDR1 SGHTA and CDR2 FQGNSA. Trimming cost V 5 bases and J 7 bases; bases outside gene matches: 11. The CDR3 is made up of 16 amino acids. In DNA form, the CDR3 reads TGTGCCAGCAGCCCCAGCTCGGACAGGGGGTATAATGAGCAGTTCTTC. It codes for CASSPSSDRGYNEQFF.

The rearrangement uses TRBV5-5 and TRBJ1-1; perhaps TRBD1 as D (5 bases). Trimming removed 5 bases from V and 1 base from J, with 15 bases in between. Germline CDR1 SGHKS, CDR2 YYEKEE (reference sequence). CDR3 size: 15 residues. CDR3 nucleotide sequence: TGTGCCAGCAGTTTTCAGGGAGGCGGGAACACTGAAGCTTTCTTT. Encoded protein: CASSFQGGGNTEAFF.

The V call is TRBV7-9, the J call TRBJ2-1; 11 nucleotides match TRBD2. V trimming: 8 bases; J trimming: 10 bases; junction bases outside the gene matches: 16. There are 16 residues in the CDR3. Germline V CDR1 and CDR2: SEHNR, FQNEAQ (reference sequence). DNA of the CDR3: TGTGCCAGCCGACGGGGCTCTAGCGGGAGGCCCCCGGAGCAGTTCTTC. Protein sequence: CASRRGSSGRPPEQFF.

In its sample, this clonotype was seen a few times. The rearrangement links TRBV20-1 to TRBJ2-3; the D gene is possibly TRBD1 (8 bases). This CDR3 region has 15 residues. V lost 1 base to trimming and J lost 4 bases, with 15 bases between them. The germline V gene has CDR1 DFQATT and CDR2 SNEGSKA (reference sequence). CDR3: CSARGQGRGPDTQYF. The CDR3 DNA reads TGCAGTGCTAGAGGACAGGGGAGGGGGCCAGATACGCAGTATTTT.

About this clonotype: The junction departs from the called germline gene at one end, perhaps through a read error. The chain combines TRBV20-1 with TRBJ2-2; D may be TRBD1 or TRBD2 (5 bases each). CDR1 is DFQATT and CDR2 is SNEGSKA in the germline V gene (reference sequence). The CDR3 is made up of 16 amino acids. The CDR3 loop reads CSARVRQGGIAGERFF. CDR3 nucleotide sequence: TGCAGTGCTAGGGTCCGGCAGGGTGGGATTGCCGGGGAGCGGTTTTTT.

This clonotype was recorded many times. The CDR3 protein is CASSSAAGETQYF. CDR3 sequence (DNA): TGTGCCAGCAGTTCCGCGGCGGGGGAGACCCAGTACTTC. The chain carries TRBV12-3 or TRBV12-4 and TRBJ2-5, with D maybe TRBD2 (6 bases). Deletions cut 4 bases from V and 5 bases from J, with 11 bases between. CDR3 length: 13 amino acids.

This clonotype was picked up many times. The chain uses TRBV19 and TRBJ1-5, with D perhaps TRBD1 (6 bases). Trimming left V 8 bases short and J 0 bases short, with 11 bases between. Germline V lookup: CDR1 LNHDA, CDR2 SQIVND (reference sequence). The CDR3 is made up of 14 amino acids. CDR3 residues: CASGGRTSNQPQHF. The CDR3, as DNA: TGTGCCAGTGGGGGGCGGACTAGCAATCAGCCCCAGCATTTT.

This clonotype was counted many times. V usage is TRBV3-1 and J usage is TRBJ2-1; 10 bases fit TRBD2. Unmatched junction bases numbered 4, after V lost 1 base and J lost 4 bases. The germline CDR1 and CDR2 sequences are LGHDT and YNNKEL (reference sequence). This CDR3 has 16 amino acids. CDR3 loop: CASSQAKRGGYNEQFF. CDR3 DNA sequence: TGTGCCAGCAGCCAAGCGAAGCGGGGGGGTTACAATGAGCAGTTCTTC.

Here the CDR3 reads CASSLSQGGFF. For the CDR3, the DNA is TGTGCCAGCAGCTTATCACAGGGGGGGTTCTTC. This chain uses TRBV7-9 with TRBJ2-1; 8 bases agree with TRBD1. Trimming removed 2 bases from V and 15 bases from J; junction bases left unmatched: 3. Germline V CDR1 and CDR2: SEHNR, FQNEAQ (reference sequence). The CDR3 sequence is 11 residues long. Together with reference TRBV7-9 and TRBJ2-1, the CDR3 gives the full variable domain: DTGVSQNPRHKITKRGQNVTFRCDPISEHNRLYWYRQTLGQGPEFLTYFQNEAQLEKSRLLSDRFSAERPKGSFSTLEIQRTEQGDSAMYLCASSLSQGGFFGPGTRLTVL.